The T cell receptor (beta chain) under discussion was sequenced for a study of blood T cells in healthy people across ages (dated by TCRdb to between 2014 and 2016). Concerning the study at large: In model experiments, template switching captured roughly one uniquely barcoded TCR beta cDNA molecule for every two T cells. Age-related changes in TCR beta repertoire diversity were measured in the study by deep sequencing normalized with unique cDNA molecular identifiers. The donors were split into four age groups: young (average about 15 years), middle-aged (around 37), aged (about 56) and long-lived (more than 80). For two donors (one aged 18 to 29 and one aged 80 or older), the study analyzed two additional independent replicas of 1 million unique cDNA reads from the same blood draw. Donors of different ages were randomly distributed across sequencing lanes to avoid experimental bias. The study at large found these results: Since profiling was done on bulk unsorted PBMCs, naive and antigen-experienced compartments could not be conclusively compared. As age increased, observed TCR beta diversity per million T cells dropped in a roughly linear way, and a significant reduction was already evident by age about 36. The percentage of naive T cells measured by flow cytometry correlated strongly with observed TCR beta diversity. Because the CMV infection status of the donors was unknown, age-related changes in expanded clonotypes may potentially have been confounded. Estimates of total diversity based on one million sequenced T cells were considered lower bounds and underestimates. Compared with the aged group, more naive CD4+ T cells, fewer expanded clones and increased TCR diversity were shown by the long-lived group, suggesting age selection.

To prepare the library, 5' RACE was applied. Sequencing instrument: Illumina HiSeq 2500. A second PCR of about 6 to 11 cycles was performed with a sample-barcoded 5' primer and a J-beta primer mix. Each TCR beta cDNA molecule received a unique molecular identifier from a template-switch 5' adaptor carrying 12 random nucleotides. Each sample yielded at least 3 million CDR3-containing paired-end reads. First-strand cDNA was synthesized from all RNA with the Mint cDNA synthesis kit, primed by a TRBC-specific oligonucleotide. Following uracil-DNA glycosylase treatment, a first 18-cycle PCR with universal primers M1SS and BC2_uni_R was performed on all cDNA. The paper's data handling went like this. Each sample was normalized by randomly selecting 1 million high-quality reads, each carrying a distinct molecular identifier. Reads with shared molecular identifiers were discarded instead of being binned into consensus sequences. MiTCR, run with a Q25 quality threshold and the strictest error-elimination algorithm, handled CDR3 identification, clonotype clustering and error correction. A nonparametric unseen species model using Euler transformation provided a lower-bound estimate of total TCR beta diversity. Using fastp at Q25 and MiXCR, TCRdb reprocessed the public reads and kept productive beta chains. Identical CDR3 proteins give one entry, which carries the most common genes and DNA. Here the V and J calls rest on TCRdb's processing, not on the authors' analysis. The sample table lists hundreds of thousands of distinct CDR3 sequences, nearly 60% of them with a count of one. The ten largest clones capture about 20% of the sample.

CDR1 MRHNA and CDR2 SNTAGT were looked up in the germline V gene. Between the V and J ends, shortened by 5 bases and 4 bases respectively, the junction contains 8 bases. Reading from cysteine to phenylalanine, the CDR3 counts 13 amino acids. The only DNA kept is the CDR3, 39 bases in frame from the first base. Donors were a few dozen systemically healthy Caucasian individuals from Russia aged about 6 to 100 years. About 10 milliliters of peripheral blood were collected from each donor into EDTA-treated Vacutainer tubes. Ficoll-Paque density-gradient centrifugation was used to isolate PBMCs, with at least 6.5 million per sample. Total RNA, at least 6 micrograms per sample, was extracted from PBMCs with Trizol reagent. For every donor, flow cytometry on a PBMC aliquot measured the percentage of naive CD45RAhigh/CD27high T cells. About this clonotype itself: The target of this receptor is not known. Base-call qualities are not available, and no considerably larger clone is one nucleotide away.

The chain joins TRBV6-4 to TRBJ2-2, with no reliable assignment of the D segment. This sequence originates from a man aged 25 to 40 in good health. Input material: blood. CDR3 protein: CASSRSSTGELFF. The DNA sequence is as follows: TGTGCCAGCAGTCGCAGTTCCACCGGGGAGCTGTTTTTT.